This TCR beta chain came from a study of CD8+CD57+ T cells in acquired aplastic anemia. Genomic DNA, the template, was used for profiling of the TCR beta VDJ and CDR3. TCRdb reprocessed the reads via MiXCR and lists one record per CDR3 protein. The table lists hundreds of thousands of distinct CDR3 sequences, 25% to 40% of them singletons. This CDR3 is built from 14 residues. CDR1 and CDR2 (germline): SNHLY, FYNNEI. Trimming removed 6 bases from V and 3 bases from J, with 15 bases in between. Patients chosen for sequencing had shown CD8+CD57+ cell expansion by flow cytometry. The source material was sorted CD4+, CD8+, or CD8+CD57+ T cells (not recorded which) from PBMCs. The clonotype comes from a human donor with aplastic anemia. This sequence joins TRBV2 and TRBJ2-7, with D perhaps matching TRBD2 (6 bases). The CDR3 is CASSQGGAYYEQYF. CDR3 coding DNA: TGTGCCAGCAGCCAAGGAGGGGCCTACTACGAGCAGTACTTC.